This entry lists 15 T cell receptor beta chains sequenced from one sample in a study of CD8 T cells in Susac syndrome. Random hexamers served to reverse transcribe roughly 0.45 to 1 ug RNA. Via MiXCR, TCRdb re-called the immunoSEQ multiplex PCR reads, giving one row per CDR3 protein. Among 90,000 or so distinct CDR3 sequences listed, approximately 92% were seen once. Sequencing was carried out using CD8+ T cells from PBMCs. The receptors were gathered from a human donor in good health.

The gene calls are TRBV12-3 or TRBV12-4 and TRBJ1-5, with D unclear. Trimming removed 4 bases at V and 10 bases at J, with 11 bases between. The CDR3 has 12 amino acids. The CDR3 here is CASSYSVHPQHF. The CDR3 DNA is TGTGCCAGCAGTTATTCGGTTCACCCCCAGCATTTT.

This clonotype was observed once. This chain joins TRBV2 and TRBJ1-6; 8 bases are shared with TRBD1. From germline, CDR1 is SNHLY and CDR2 FYNNEI. This CDR3 is built from 16 residues. V lost 3 bases, J lost 4 bases, and 5 bases stayed unmatched. The chain's CDR3 is CASSDRGTGYNSPLHF. The CDR3 DNA sequence: TGTGCCAGCAGTGATCGCGGGACAGGTTATAATTCACCCCTCCACTTT.

CDR3 DNA sequence: TGCGCCAGCAAAAAAAGACTATCCTACAATGAGCAGTTCTTC. This encodes CASKKRLSYNEQFF. This chain uses TRBV5-1 with TRBJ2-1, with a possible D match to TRBD2 (5 bases). The V gene's germline CDR1 is SGHRS and CDR2 YFSETQ. Trimming stripped 6 bases from V and 1 base from J, with 11 bases between. CDR3 length: 14 residues.

This chain joins TRBV12-3 or TRBV12-4 and TRBJ2-2; D ambiguous. Trimming removed 6 bases from V and 3 bases from J, with 5 bases in between. The CDR3 is made up of 12 amino acids. The CDR3 sequence is CASSPDTGELFF. The CDR3 coding sequence is TGTGCCAGCAGCCCCGACACCGGGGAGCTGTTTTTT.

The chain combines TRBV7-6 with TRBJ1-6; the D gene is possibly TRBD1 (5 bases). CDR1 is SGHVS and CDR2 is FNYEAQ in the germline V gene. This CDR3 contains 16 residues. V lost 1 base to trimming and J lost 8 bases, with 15 bases between them. The CDR3 reads CASSLDLDSLYSPLHF. CDR3 bases: TGTGCCAGCAGCTTAGACCTCGACAGCCTGTATTCACCCCTCCACTTT.

The chain combines TRBV4-1 with TRBJ2-1; maybe TRBD1 (5 bases). The CDR3 is 16 amino acids. The germline V and J ends were trimmed by 0 bases and 0 bases, with 9 bases remaining between them. CDR1 and CDR2 from the germline V gene are MGHRA and YSYEKL. For the CDR3, the DNA is TGCGCCAGCAGCCAAGAACAGGCAAGCTCCTACAATGAGCAGTTCTTC. This translates into CASSQEQASSYNEQFF.

The chain uses TRBV5-1 and TRBJ2-7; D remains ambiguous. Germline CDR1 and CDR2: SGHRS and YFSETQ. Trimming cost V 0 bases and J 0 bases, with 10 bases left between them. The CDR3 sequence is 15 residues long. This chain's CDR3 is CASSLEPGTSYEQYF. The CDR3 DNA is TGCGCCAGCAGCTTGGAGCCAGGAACCTCCTACGAGCAGTACTTC.

CDR3 bases: TGTGCCAGCAGCTTAGTGCCAGGTCTGGGAGGCTACACCTTC. Encoded protein: CASSLVPGLGGYTF. The chain is built from TRBV11-2 and TRBJ1-2, with D hard to call. The V end lost 1 base, the J end lost 8 bases, and 14 bases lay between the germline ends. The CDR3 runs to 14 residues. The germline V gene encodes CDR1 SGHAT and CDR2 FQNNGV.

V usage is TRBV7-2 and J usage is TRBJ2-1; 10 bases map to TRBD2. J lost 4 bases, V lost 5 bases, and 5 bases had no gene match. This CDR3 is 15 amino acids long. Germline CDR1 reads SGHTA; CDR2 reads FQGNSA. For the CDR3, the DNA is TGTGCCAGCAGCGCAAGCGGGGGGGCATACAATGAGCAGTTCTTC. Its translation: CASSASGGAYNEQFF.

The rearrangement joins TRBV27 to TRBJ2-1; D not certain. The CDR3 is made up of 11 amino acids. V was clipped by 6 bases and J by 15 bases, with 15 bases between them. Germline CDR1 MNHEY, CDR2 SMNVEV (reference sequence). The DNA of the CDR3 is TGTGCCAGCAGCCATACCGGTATAATGTTCTTC. Its translation is CASSHTGIMFF.

The chain has TRBV9 and TRBJ2-7, with TRBD1 identical over 10 bases. The CDR3 runs 13 residues. Losses at the gene ends were 3 bases for V and 4 bases for J; bases not matched to a gene: 1. Germline CDR1 is SGDLS and CDR2 is YYNGEE. This chain's CDR3 is CASSADRGYEQYF. The CDR3 DNA reads TGTGCCAGCAGCGCGGACAGGGGGTACGAGCAGTACTTC. The variable domain in full, completed from reference TRBV9 and TRBJ2-7, reads DSGVTQTPKHLITATGQRVTLRCSPRSGDLSVYWYQQSLDQGLQFLIQYYNGEERAKGNILERFSAQQFPDLHSELNLSSLELGDSALYFCASSADRGYEQYFGPGTRLTVT.

This chain uses TRBV9 with TRBJ2-1; 12 bases match TRBD2. Germline V gene lookup returns CDR1 SGDLS and CDR2 YYNGEE. The CDR3 runs 15 residues. The J segment lost 3 bases and the V segment lost 7 bases, leaving 5 bases of the junction unmatched. CDR3 in DNA: TGTGCCAGCCGCCCGACTAGCGGGAGCTACAATGAGCAGTTCTTC. Its protein product is CASRPTSGSYNEQFF.

The rearrangement links TRBV3-1 to TRBJ1-1, with TRBD1 matching over 8 bases. This CDR3 contains 16 residues. V dropped 4 bases and J dropped 1; count of bases not matched to a gene: 8. Germline V gene sequence: CDR1 LGHDT, CDR2 YNNKEL (reference sequence). The CDR3 sequence is CASSPRRGRGNTEAFF. CDR3 DNA: TGTGCCAGCAGCCCCCGCAGGGGGCGAGGGAACACTGAAGCTTTCTTT.

The gene calls are TRBV3-1 and TRBJ1-1, with D unresolved. Trimming took off 0 bases at V and 0 bases at J, with 14 bases between the two ends. CDR3 size: 17 residues. Germline V lookup: CDR1 LGHDT, CDR2 YNNKEL (reference sequence). The CDR3 loop is CASSQDPGSFMNTEAFF. In nucleotides, the CDR3 is TGTGCCAGCAGCCAAGATCCCGGCAGTTTCATGAACACTGAAGCTTTCTTT.

The chain combines TRBV5-5 with TRBJ2-7, with D perhaps matching TRBD1 (5 bases). With 3 bases removed from V and 4 bases from J, the gap between germline ends came to 8 bases. The germline gives CDR1 SGHKS, CDR2 YYEKEE (reference sequence). The CDR3 spans 12 residues. The CDR3 sequence: CASSSRDYEQYF. In DNA, the CDR3 is TGTGCCAGCAGCTCCAGGGATTACGAGCAGTACTTC.